This is a list of T cell receptor beta chains from one sample in a study of beta chain features in type 1 diabetes. The assay was immunoSEQ multiplex PCR, and TCRdb's table has in-frame clones only and misses some. Here the sample spans 300,000 or so clones, roughly a tenth being singletons. The sequenced sample was central memory CD4+ T cells from blood. The receptors derive from a man aged 25 to 45 with type 1 diabetes. Both conserved end residues are part of each CDR3. Each record gives: V gene, D gene, J gene, clone size, CDR3 DNA, CDR3 protein. A D gene is named only where the DNA matches it firmly. Where a row states a size, it is once, few, many or the class of an expanded clone; other rows omit it.

v_call: TRBV6-6; d_call: NA; j_call: TRBJ1-1; clone_size: NA; cdr3_nt: TGTGCCAGCAGTTCCCCATTGTCGACAGGAACTGAAGCTTTCTTT; cdr3_aa: CASSSPLSTGTEAFF
v_call: TRBV2; d_call: NA; j_call: TRBJ1-5; clone_size: NA; cdr3_nt: TGTGCCAGCCAAGGGGACACCAATCAGCCCCAGCATTTT; cdr3_aa: CASQGDTNQPQHF
v_call: TRBV6-5; d_call: NA; j_call: TRBJ2-1; clone_size: few; cdr3_nt: TGTGCCAGCAGTGGCCACAGGGGAGGGAACAATGAGCAGTTCTTC; cdr3_aa: CASSGHRGGNNEQFF
v_call: TRBV6-6; d_call: NA; j_call: TRBJ2-3; clone_size: NA; cdr3_nt: TGTGCCAGCAGTTACGATCGGCTTAGCACAGATACGCAGTATTTT; cdr3_aa: CASSYDRLSTDTQYF
v_call: TRBV6-5; d_call: NA; j_call: TRBJ2-1; clone_size: few; cdr3_nt: TGTGCCAGCAGTCAGAGCGGCGGGTGGAATGAGCAGTTCTTC; cdr3_aa: CASSQSGGWNEQFF
v_call: TRBV5-1; d_call: TRBD1; j_call: TRBJ2-7; clone_size: NA; cdr3_nt: TGCGCCAGCAGCGGTGGACAGGTGGGCAACGAGCAGTACTTC; cdr3_aa: CASSGGQVGNEQYF
v_call: TRBV28; d_call: NA; j_call: TRBJ1-2; clone_size: NA; cdr3_nt: TGTGCCAGCAGTTTACATAGGGCCTACACCTTC; cdr3_aa: CASSLHRAYTF
v_call: TRBV6-5; d_call: NA; j_call: TRBJ1-2; clone_size: NA; cdr3_nt: TGTGCCAGCAGTTACTCTGTTGGTCGGGGCTATGGCTACACCTTC; cdr3_aa: CASSYSVGRGYGYTF
v_call: TRBV5-1; d_call: NA; j_call: TRBJ2-3; clone_size: NA; cdr3_nt: TGCGCCAGCAGCTTTGATCCGGCGGGGGATACGCAGTATTTT; cdr3_aa: CASSFDPAGDTQYF
v_call: TRBV7-6; d_call: TRBD1; j_call: TRBJ2-5; clone_size: NA; cdr3_nt: TGTGCCAGCAGCCTGGGACAGGAGGAGACCCAGTACTTC; cdr3_aa: CASSLGQEETQYF
v_call: TRBV6-6; d_call: TRBD2; j_call: TRBJ2-2; clone_size: few; cdr3_nt: TGTGCCAGCAGTTCCCCCCTAGCGGGGAACACCGGGGAGCTGTTTTTT; cdr3_aa: CASSSPLAGNTGELFF
v_call: TRBV28; d_call: NA; j_call: TRBJ1-2; clone_size: NA; cdr3_nt: TGTGCCAGCAGATCGCAGGGGACCGGCTACACCTTC; cdr3_aa: CASRSQGTGYTF
v_call: TRBV7-9; d_call: NA; j_call: TRBJ2-7; clone_size: many; cdr3_nt: TGTGCCAGCAGCTGGGTCACTCTTAGCTCCTACGAGCAGTACTTC; cdr3_aa: CASSWVTLSSYEQYF
v_call: TRBV6-6; d_call: NA; j_call: TRBJ2-7; clone_size: NA; cdr3_nt: TGTGCCAGCAGTGGGGGGAACGAGCAGTACTTC; cdr3_aa: CASSGGNEQYF
v_call: TRBV6-6; d_call: TRBD2; j_call: TRBJ2-7; clone_size: NA; cdr3_nt: TGTGCCAGCAGGGGACTAGCGGGGGCACCCTACGAGCAGTACTTC; cdr3_aa: CASRGLAGAPYEQYF
v_call: TRBV6-6; d_call: TRBD1; j_call: TRBJ2-3; clone_size: NA; cdr3_nt: TGTGCCAGCAGAGTCACAGGGGTGGGCACAGATACGCAGTATTTT; cdr3_aa: CASRVTGVGTDTQYF